One sample yielded the 10 T cell receptor beta chains listed below, sequenced in a study of T cells in Graves' hyperthyroidism and ophthalmopathy (dated by TCRdb to about 2019). Library prep was done by multiplex PCR. The sample was run on an Illumina HiSeq 2000. The TCR beta CDR3 regions were amplified from RNA transcripts. The first round of RT-PCR for the TCR CDR3 was performed with the HTBI primer set and the Qiagen OneStep RT-PCR kit. The public reads were run again by TCRdb, first through fastp at Q25 and then through MiXCR, and only productive beta chains were kept. Every entry covers one CDR3 protein and lists the most common genes and DNA from its rows. Here the sample has some 490,000 distinct CDR3 sequences; less than 25% occur a single time. 45% to 55% of the sample belongs to the ten largest clones. The sequenced material came from blood. These receptors were taken from a woman aged 70-85 years with Graves' ophthalmopathy.

The V call is TRBV5-1, the J call TRBJ1-1; perhaps TRBD1 as D (6 bases). Germline V CDR1 and CDR2: SGHRS, YFSETQ. There are 15 residues in the CDR3. The V and J ends lost 4 bases and 5 bases respectively, with 18 bases between them. Here the CDR3 reads CASSKQPGQGTEAFF. The CDR3 DNA reads as TGCGCCAGCAGCAAACAACCGGGACAAGGAACTGAAGCTTTCTTT.

The rearrangement uses TRBV13 and TRBJ2-7, with D perhaps matching TRBD1 (6 bases). V gave up 5 bases and J gave up 0 bases, with 11 bases separating them. Germline V gene sequence: CDR1 PRHDT, CDR2 FYEKMQ (reference sequence). The CDR3 sequence is 14 residues long. CDR3 in amino acids: CASSANRVSYEQYF. DNA of the CDR3: TGTGCCAGCAGCGCCAACAGGGTCTCCTACGAGCAGTACTTC.

Many counts were recorded for this clonotype. V is TRBV6-2 or TRBV6-3 and J is TRBJ2-5; 9 nucleotides align to TRBD2. The CDR3 contains 14 residues. Germline V lookup: CDR1 MNHEY, CDR2 SVGEGT. Trimming cost V 2 bases and J 6 bases; bases outside gene matches: 4. CDR3 sequence (DNA): TGTGCCAGCAGTTACGTCAGCGGGAGGCAGACCCAGTACTTC. The encoded protein is CASSYVSGRQTQYF.

This clonotype appeared a few times. At one end the junction does not follow the germline gene, possibly because of a read error. The V gene is TRBV2, the J gene TRBJ2-7, with D tentatively TRBD2 (5 bases). The CDR3 is made up of 13 amino acids. From germline, CDR1 is SNHLY and CDR2 FYNNEI. DNA for the CDR3: TGTGCCAGCAGTGAAGCGCTTCACCGGTGGAGGAACTTC. Amino acid sequence: CASSEALHRWRNF.

The chain has TRBV10-3 and TRBJ2-2; D is uncertain. The CDR3 runs to 12 residues. Germline lookup yields CDR1 ENHRY and CDR2 SYGVKD. CDR3 nucleotides: TGTGTCTCCTTTTCCGAGACCGGGGAGCTGTTTTTT. As protein: CVSFSETGELFF.

To note about this clonotype: A much larger clone lies one base from this, so it may be a read error. The chain combines TRBV5-1 with TRBJ2-3; the D gene is possibly TRBD1 (6 bases). From germline, CDR1 is SGHRS and CDR2 YFSETQ. The CDR3 has 14 amino acids. The CDR3 DNA follows: TGCTCCAGCAGCTTGGGGGCCCGCGGAGATACGCAGTATTTT. Amino acid sequence: CSSSLGARGDTQYF.

The sample holds many counts of this clonotype. The chain is built from TRBV12-3 or TRBV12-4 and TRBJ2-5; 9 bases match TRBD1. V was clipped by 6 bases and J by 1 base; unmatched bases: 6. CDR3 length: 15 residues. This CDR3 reads CASSLGQGTQETQYF. The DNA of the CDR3 is TGTGCCAGCAGCTTGGGACAGGGCACCCAAGAGACCCAGTACTTC.

The CDR3 spells CAGSLGSNQPQHF. The CDR3 DNA reads TGTGCTGGCAGCTTAGGGAGCAATCAGCCCCAGCATTTT. The chain uses TRBV7-7 and TRBJ1-5, with unresolved D. This CDR3 region has 13 residues. CDR1 and CDR2 (germline): SSHAT, FNYEAQ (reference sequence).

This clonotype was seen many times. J is TRBJ1-2 and V is TRBV7-2; D might be TRBD1 (5 bases). Trimming shortened V by 0 bases and J by 0 bases, and 5 bases separated the two germline ends. The germline CDR1 and CDR2 sequences are SGHTA and FQGNSA. The CDR3 runs to 14 residues. In DNA, the CDR3 is TGTGCCAGCAGCTTAGCCAGGGCTAACTATGGCTACACCTTC. Its translation is CASSLARANYGYTF.

This chain connects TRBV9 to TRBJ2-5; D ambiguous. CDR1 and CDR2 (germline): SGDLS, YYNGEE. This CDR3 is 15 amino acids long. V lost 4 bases, J lost 0 bases, and 13 bases lay in between. The CDR3 here is CASSPPGSYQETQYF. The CDR3 DNA follows: TGTGCCAGCAGCCCCCCGGGCAGCTACCAAGAGACCCAGTACTTC.